This T cell receptor (beta chain) emerged from a study of blood T cells in healthy people across ages. Study-wide findings and caveats: The study regarded diversity estimates from one million T cells as underestimates. While age rose, TCR beta diversity per million T cells dropped in a roughly linear way.

Donors gave about 9.3 milliliters of peripheral blood apiece. This CDR3 spans 15 amino acids. V trimming: 5 bases; J trimming: 4 bases; junction bases outside the gene matches: 9. Germline-derived CDR1 and CDR2 are SGHTA and FQGNSA. A second about 7 to 11 cycle PCR used barcoded and J-beta primers. From the 5' RACE reads, TCRdb called clonotypes with MiXCR, one entry per CDR3 protein. The sample lists around 1.5 million distinct CDR3 sequences; roughly 32% were seen once. This clonotype was found a few times. Its antigen is not identified. This TCR was recovered from a woman aged 25 to 45 in good health. The sample comprised blood. The chain combines TRBV7-2 with TRBJ2-7; 9 bases map to TRBD1. CDR3 bases: TGTGCCAGCAGCACAGCCGGGACAGGGTCGTACGAGCAGTACTTC. This sequence encodes CASSTAGTGSYEQYF.